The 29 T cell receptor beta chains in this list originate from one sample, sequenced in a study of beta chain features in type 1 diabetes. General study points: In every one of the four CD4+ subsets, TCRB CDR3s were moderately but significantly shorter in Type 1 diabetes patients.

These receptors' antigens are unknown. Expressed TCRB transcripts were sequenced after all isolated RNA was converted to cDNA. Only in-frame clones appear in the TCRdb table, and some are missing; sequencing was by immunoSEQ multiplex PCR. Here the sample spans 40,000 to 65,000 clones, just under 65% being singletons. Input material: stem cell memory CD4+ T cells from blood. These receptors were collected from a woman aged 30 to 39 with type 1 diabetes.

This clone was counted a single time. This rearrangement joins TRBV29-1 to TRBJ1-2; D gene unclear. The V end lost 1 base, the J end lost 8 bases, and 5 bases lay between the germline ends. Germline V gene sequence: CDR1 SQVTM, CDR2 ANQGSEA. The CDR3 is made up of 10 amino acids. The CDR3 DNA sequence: TGCAGCGTTGAAGGGAGAGGCTACACCTTC. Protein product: CSVEGRGYTF.

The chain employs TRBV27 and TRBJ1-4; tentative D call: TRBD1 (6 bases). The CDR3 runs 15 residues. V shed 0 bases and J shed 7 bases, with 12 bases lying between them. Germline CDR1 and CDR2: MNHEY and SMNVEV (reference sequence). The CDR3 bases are TGTGCCAGCAGTTTATCAGAGGGGGGGGGTGAAAAACTGTTTTTT. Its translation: CASSLSEGGGEKLFF.

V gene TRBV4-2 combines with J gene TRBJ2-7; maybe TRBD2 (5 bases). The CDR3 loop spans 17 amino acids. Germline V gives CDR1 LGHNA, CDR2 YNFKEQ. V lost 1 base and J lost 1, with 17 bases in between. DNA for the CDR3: TGTGCCAGCAGCCAAGCTCTAGGGAGCTTACCTTCCTACGAGCAGTACTTC. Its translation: CASSQALGSLPSYEQYF.

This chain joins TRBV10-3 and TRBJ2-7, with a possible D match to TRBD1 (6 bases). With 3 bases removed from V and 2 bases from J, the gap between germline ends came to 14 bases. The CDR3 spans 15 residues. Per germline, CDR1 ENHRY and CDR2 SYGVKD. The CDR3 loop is CAISDGQSPPYEQYF. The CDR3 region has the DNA TGTGCCATCAGTGACGGACAGAGCCCTCCCTACGAGCAGTACTTC.

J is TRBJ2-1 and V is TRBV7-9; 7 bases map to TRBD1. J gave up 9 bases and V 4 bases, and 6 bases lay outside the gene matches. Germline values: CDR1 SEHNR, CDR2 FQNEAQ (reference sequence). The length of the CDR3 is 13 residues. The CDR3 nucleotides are TGTGCCAGCAGCTACACAGGGGTTGGTGAGCAGTTCTTC. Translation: CASSYTGVGEQFF.

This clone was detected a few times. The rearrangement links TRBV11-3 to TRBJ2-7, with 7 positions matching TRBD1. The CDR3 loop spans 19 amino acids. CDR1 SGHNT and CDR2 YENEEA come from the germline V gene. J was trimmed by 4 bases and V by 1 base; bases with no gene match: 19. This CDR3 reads CASSLARQGSHPLTYEQYF. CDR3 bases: TGTGCCAGCAGCTTAGCCCGACAGGGCTCTCACCCTCTTACATACGAGCAGTACTTC.

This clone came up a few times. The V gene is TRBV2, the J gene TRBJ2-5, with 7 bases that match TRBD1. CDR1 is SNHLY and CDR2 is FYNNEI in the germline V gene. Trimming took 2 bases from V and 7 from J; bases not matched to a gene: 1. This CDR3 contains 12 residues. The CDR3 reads CASSERQGTQYF. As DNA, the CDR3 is TGTGCCAGCAGTGAAAGACAGGGGACCCAGTACTTC.

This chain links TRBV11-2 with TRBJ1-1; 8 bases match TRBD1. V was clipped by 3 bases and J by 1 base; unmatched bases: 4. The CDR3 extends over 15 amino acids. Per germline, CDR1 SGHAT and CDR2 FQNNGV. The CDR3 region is CASSFQGAGNTEAFF. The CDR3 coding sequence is TGTGCCAGCAGCTTCCAGGGGGCTGGGAACACTGAAGCTTTCTTT.

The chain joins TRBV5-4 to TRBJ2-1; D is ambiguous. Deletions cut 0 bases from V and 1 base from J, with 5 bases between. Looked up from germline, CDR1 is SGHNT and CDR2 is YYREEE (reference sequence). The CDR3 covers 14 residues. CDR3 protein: CASSLGGSYNEQFF. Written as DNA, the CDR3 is TGTGCCAGCAGCTTGGGAGGTTCCTACAATGAGCAGTTCTTC.

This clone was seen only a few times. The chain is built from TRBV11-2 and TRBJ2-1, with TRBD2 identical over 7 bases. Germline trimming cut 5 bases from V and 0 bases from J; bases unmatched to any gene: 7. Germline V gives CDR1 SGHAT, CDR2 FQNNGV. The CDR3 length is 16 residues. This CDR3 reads CASSPRLATSYNEQFF. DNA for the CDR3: TGTGCCAGCAGCCCAAGACTAGCTACCTCCTACAATGAGCAGTTCTTC. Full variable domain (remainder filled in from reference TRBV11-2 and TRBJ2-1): EAGVAQSPRYKIIEKRQSVAFWCNPISGHATLYWYQQILGQGPKLLIQFQNNGVVDDSQLPKDRFSAERLKGVDSTLKIQPAKLEDSAVYLCASSPRLATSYNEQFFGPGTRLTVL.

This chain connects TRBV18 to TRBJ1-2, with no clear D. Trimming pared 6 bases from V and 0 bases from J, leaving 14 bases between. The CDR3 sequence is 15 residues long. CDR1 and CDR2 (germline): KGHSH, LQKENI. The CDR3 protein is CASSPQREANYGYTF. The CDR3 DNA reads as TGTGCCAGCTCGCCCCAGCGAGAAGCTAACTATGGCTACACCTTC.

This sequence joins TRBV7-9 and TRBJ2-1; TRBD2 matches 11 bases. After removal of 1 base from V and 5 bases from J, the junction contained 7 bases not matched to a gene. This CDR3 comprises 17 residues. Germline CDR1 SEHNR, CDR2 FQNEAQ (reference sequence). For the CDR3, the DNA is TGTGCCAGCAGCTTAGAGCGTAGCGGGAGGGGGCACAATGAGCAGTTCTTC. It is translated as CASSLERSGRGHNEQFF.

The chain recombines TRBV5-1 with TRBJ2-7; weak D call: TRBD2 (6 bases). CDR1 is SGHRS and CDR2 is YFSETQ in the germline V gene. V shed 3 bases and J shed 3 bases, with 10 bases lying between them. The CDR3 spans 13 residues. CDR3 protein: CASSYARGYEQYF. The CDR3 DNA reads TGCGCCAGCAGCTATGCGCGGGGCTACGAGCAGTACTTC.

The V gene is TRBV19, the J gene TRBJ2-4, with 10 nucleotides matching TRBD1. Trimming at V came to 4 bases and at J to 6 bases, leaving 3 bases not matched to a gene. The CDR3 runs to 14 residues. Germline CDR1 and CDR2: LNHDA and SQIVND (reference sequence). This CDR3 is CASSTGQGRNIQYF. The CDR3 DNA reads TGTGCCAGTAGTACGGGACAGGGGCGAAACATTCAGTACTTC.

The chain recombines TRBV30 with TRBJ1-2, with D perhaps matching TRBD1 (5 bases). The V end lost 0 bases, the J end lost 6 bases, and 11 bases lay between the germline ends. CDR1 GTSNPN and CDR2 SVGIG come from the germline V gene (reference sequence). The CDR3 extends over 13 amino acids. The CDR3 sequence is CAWSVRGVNGYTF. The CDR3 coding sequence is TGTGCCTGGAGTGTACGGGGGGTGAATGGCTACACCTTC.

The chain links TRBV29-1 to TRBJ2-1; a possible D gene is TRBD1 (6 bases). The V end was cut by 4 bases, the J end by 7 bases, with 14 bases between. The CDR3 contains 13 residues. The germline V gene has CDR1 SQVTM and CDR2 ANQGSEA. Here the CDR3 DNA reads TGCAGCGTTGTGTTGCAGGGGCGGAATGAGCAGTTCTTC. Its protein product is CSVVLQGRNEQFF.

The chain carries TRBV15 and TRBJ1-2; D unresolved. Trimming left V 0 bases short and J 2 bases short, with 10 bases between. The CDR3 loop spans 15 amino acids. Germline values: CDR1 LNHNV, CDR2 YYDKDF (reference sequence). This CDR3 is CATSRDVGPNYGYTF. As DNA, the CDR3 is TGTGCCACCAGCAGAGATGTGGGCCCCAACTATGGCTACACCTTC.

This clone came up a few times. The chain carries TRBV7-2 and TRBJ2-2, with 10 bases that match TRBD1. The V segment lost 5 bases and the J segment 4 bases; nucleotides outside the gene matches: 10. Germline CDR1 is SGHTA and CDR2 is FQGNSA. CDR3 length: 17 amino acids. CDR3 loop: CASSQVVTGGVTGELFF. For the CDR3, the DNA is TGTGCCAGCAGCCAGGTTGTGACAGGGGGCGTCACCGGGGAGCTGTTTTTT.

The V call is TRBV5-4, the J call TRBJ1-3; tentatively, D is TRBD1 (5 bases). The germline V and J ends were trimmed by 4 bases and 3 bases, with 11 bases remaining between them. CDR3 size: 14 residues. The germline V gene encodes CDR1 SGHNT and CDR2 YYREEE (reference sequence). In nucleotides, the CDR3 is TGTGCCAGCAGCCTCACGACAGATGGAAACACCATATATTTT. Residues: CASSLTTDGNTIYF.

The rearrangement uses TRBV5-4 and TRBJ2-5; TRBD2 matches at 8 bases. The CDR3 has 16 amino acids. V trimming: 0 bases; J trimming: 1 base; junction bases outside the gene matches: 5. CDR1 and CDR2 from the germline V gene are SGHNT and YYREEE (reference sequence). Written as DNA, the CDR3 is TGTGCCAGCAGCTTGGCCAGCGGGAGCCTCCAAGAGACCCAGTACTTC. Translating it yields CASSLASGSLQETQYF.

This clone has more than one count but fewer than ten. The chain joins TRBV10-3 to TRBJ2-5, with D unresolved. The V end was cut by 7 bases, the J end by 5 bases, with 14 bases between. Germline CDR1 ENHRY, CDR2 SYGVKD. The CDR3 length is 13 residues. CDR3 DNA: TGTGCCATCACTAGAGATAAAGAGGAGACCCAGTACTTC. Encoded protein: CAITRDKEETQYF.

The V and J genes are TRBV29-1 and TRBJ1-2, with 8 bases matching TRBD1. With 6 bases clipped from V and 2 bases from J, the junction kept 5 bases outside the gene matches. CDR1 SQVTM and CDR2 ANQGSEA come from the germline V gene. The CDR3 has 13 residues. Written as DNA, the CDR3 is TGCAGCGTGTGGACAGGGACGAACTATGGCTACACCTTC. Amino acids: CSVWTGTNYGYTF. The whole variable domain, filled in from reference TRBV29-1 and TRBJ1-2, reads SAVISQKPSRDICQRGTSLTIQCQVDSQVTMMFWYRQQPGQSLTLIATANQGSEATYESGFVIDKFPISRPNLTFSTLTVSNMSPEDSSIYLCSVWTGTNYGYTFGSGTRLTVV.

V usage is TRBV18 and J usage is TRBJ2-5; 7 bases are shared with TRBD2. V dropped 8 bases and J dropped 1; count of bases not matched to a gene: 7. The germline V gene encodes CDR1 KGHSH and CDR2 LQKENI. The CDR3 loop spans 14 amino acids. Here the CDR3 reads CASQRDYLQETQYF. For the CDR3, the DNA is TGTGCCAGCCAAAGGGACTATCTCCAAGAGACCCAGTACTTC.

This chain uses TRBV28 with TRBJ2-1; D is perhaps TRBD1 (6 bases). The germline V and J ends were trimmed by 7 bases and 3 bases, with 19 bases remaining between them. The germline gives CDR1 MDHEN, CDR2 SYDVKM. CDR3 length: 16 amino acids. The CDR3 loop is CASNQGRRGFYNEQFF. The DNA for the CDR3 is TGTGCCAGCAATCAGGGGCGACGTGGGTTCTACAATGAGCAGTTCTTC.

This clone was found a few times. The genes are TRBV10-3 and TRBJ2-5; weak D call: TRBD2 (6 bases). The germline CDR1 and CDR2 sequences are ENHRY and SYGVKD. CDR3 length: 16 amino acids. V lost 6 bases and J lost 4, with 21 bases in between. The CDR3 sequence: CAIRLGSRVGPETQYF. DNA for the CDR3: TGTGCCATCAGACTCGGGAGTAGGGTTGGTCCAGAGACCCAGTACTTC.

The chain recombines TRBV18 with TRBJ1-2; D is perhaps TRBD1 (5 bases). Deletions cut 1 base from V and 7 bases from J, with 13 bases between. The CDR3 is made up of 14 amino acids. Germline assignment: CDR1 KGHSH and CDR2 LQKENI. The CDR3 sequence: CASSPLAREGGYTF. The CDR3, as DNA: TGTGCCAGCTCACCACTCGCCAGGGAAGGTGGCTACACCTTC.

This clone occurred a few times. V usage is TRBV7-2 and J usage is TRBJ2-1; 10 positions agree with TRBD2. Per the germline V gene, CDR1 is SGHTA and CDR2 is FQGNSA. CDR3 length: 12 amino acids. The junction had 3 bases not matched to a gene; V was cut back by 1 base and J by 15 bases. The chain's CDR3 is CASSLVLAGVFF. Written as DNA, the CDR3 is TGTGCCAGCAGCTTAGTCCTAGCGGGAGTGTTCTTC.

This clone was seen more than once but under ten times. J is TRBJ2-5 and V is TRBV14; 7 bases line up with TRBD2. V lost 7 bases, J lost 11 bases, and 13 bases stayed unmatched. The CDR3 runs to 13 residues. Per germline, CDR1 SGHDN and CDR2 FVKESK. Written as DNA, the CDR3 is TGTGCCAGCAATGGTGATGTACGAGCGGGGCAGTACTTC. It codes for CASNGDVRAGQYF.

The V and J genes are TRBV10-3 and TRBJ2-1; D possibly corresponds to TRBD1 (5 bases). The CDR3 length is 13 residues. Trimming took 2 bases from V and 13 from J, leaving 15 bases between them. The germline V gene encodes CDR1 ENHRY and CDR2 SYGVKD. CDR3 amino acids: CAISEGDRPEQFF. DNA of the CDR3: TGTGCCATCAGTGAGGGAGACAGACCTGAACAGTTCTTC.